The 3 T cell receptor beta chains below were found in one sample sequenced in a study of T-cell memory formation after mild COVID-19. TCRdb analysed the 5' RACE reads with MiXCR anew, one entry per CDR3 protein. The data contain more than 150,000 distinct CDR3 sequences, over 20% of them singletons. Sequencing input: PBMCs or a T cell subset sorted from them (not recorded which). These TCRs come from an adult woman who had mild COVID-19 (a few samples of this study predate the infection). Cell type and time point are not known.

The chain links TRBV12-3 or TRBV12-4 to TRBJ1-1; 9 positions agree with TRBD1. With V trimmed by 6 bases and J by 8 bases, 4 bases remained unmatched. The CDR3 is 12 amino acids. The CDR3 DNA follows: TGTGCCAGCAGCCCGACAGGGGGGGAAGCTTTCTTT. Amino acids: CASSPTGGEAFF.

A few counts support this clonotype. The CDR3: CASSYREGTEAFF. Here the CDR3 DNA reads TGTGCCAGCAGTTACAGGGAAGGCACTGAAGCTTTCTTT. This rearrangement joins TRBV6-6 to TRBJ1-1; no clear D gene. Deletions cut 2 bases from V and 4 bases from J, with 8 bases between. The CDR3 extends over 13 amino acids. Germline CDR1 is MNHNY and CDR2 is SVGAGI (reference sequence).

The rearrangement links TRBV24-1 to TRBJ2-7; 12 nucleotides match TRBD1. V lost 4 bases to trimming and J lost 5 bases; unmatched junction nucleotides: 5. CDR3 length: 15 residues. From germline, CDR1 is KGHDR and CDR2 SFDVKD. The chain's CDR3 is CATSEMGTGGNEQYF. CDR3 bases: TGTGCCACCAGTGAAATGGGGACAGGGGGCAACGAGCAGTACTTC.